This T cell receptor (beta chain) was captured in a study of PD-1 blockade in classical Hodgkin lymphoma. Background on the study: On a schedule of every 2 weeks, patients received nivolumab 3 mg/kg intravenously.

Worth noting for this clone: Its antigen is not identified.

The table came from immunoSEQ multiplex PCR; TCRdb's copy has only in-frame clones and leaves some out. The sample holds approximately 10,000 clones, roughly 72% seen once. Study-wide results and caveats: Complete responders had baseline diversity similar to newly diagnosed patients. Before treatment, TCR diversity in newly diagnosed patients was reportedly lower than in healthy donors. There was a significant rise in CD4+ TCR diversity by C4D1, with no such rise for CD8+.

The V gene end was trimmed by 1 base and the J gene end by 0 bases; junction bases not matched to a gene: 4. This CDR3 region has 16 residues. Looked up from germline, CDR1 is SGHTA and CDR2 is FQGNSA. Time point given: cycle 4 day 1 (C4D1), after five to seven weeks of nivolumab. All the patients suffered relapse after autologous stem cell transplantation, and brentuximab vedotin exposure differed. The CD8+ T cells came from thawed PBMCs through magnetic negative selection. The chain uses TRBV7-2 and TRBJ2-7, with 9 nucleotides matching TRBD1. This TCR derives from a human donor with classical Hodgkin lymphoma. Sequenced material: CD8+ T cells from blood, taken before the fourth cycle of nivolumab. CDR3 region: CASSLGGTGSSYEQYF. In DNA form, the CDR3 reads TGTGCCAGCAGCTTAGGGGGGACAGGGAGCTCCTACGAGCAGTACTTC.